This T cell receptor (beta chain) was documented in a study of identical twins. TCRdb processed the 5' RACE reads anew with MiXCR; each CDR3 protein has one entry. The table records 690,000 or so distinct CDR3 sequences, 8.6% of them present only once. As for this clonotype: Its antigen is still unknown.

Deletions cut 3 bases from V and 3 bases from J, with 13 bases between. The CDR3 is made up of 15 amino acids. Germline V gene sequence: CDR1 LNHNV, CDR2 YYDKDF (reference sequence). Study-wide points: Sharing of beta out-of-frame sequences by twins showed a weaker excess.

This sample also belongs to another study, concerning yellow fever vaccine responses in identical twins.

The chain links TRBV15 to TRBJ2-3; D remains ambiguous. The sample was PBMCs. The sequence was collected from a woman aged 18-29 years in good health. In DNA, the CDR3 is TGTGCCACCAGCAGGGACGGTGCGGTGACAGATACGCAGTATTTT. It encodes CATSRDGAVTDTQYF.